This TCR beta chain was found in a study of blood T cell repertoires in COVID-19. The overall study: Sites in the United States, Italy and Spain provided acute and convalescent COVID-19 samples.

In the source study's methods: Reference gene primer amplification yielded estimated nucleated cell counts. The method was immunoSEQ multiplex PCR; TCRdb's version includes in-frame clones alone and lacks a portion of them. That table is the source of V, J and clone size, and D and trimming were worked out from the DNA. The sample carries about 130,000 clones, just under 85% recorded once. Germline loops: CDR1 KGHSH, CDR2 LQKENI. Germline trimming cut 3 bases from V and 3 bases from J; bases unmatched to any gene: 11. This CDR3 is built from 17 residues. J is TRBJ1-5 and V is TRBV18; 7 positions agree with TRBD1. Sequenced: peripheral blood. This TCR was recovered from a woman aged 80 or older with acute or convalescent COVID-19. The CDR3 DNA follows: TGTGCCAGCTCACCTCTTGCCCCACAGGGGAACAATCAGCCCCAGCATTTT. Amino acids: CASSPLAPQGNNQPQHF.